One and the same sample provided the 5 T cell receptor beta chains below, sequenced in a study of persistence of HIV-infected CD4 T cells. No antigens are known for them. The stimulus was lysate of CMV-infected fibroblasts, roughly 10 ug/mL. CD40L/CD69 double-negative CD45RO-high memory CD4+ T cells were collected. The libraries were made with immunoSEQ version 4 in survey mode. Method: immunoSEQ multiplex PCR; TCRdb's copy keeps in-frame clones and lacks some. The sample holds 25,000 to 35,000 clones, approximately 78% seen once. The sample consisted of CD4+ T cells sorted from PBMCs after roughly 18-hour stimulation, taken from a patient who received antiretroviral therapy. These receptors originate from an adult woman with HIV who was CMV-seropositive.

This clone occurred a few times. The rearrangement links TRBV19 to TRBJ1-2; D is unresolved. This CDR3 is 13 amino acids long. Germline CDR1 reads LNHDA; CDR2 reads SQIVND (reference sequence). With 3 bases removed from V and 4 bases from J, the gap between germline ends came to 9 bases. The CDR3 nucleotides read TGTGCCAGTAGTATGGCGCAGTTCTATGGCTACACCTTC. The encoded protein is CASSMAQFYGYTF.

In DNA, the CDR3 is TGTGCCAGCAGCTTCGACAGGTCCTACGAGCAGTACTTC. Translation gives CASSFDRSYEQYF. This rearrangement joins TRBV5-4 to TRBJ2-7, with a tentative D call TRBD1 (6 bases). The germline gives CDR1 SGHNT, CDR2 YYREEE (reference sequence). V lost 2 bases, J lost 1 base, and 7 bases lay in between. This CDR3 has 13 residues.

This clone was detected only once. This CDR3 is CASKEDNEKLFF. CDR3 nucleotides: TGTGCCAGCAAGGAAGATAATGAAAAACTGTTTTTT. This chain connects TRBV2 to TRBJ1-4; D gene uncertain. The CDR3 consists of 12 residues. CDR1 is SNHLY and CDR2 is FYNNEI in the germline V gene. The germline V and J ends were trimmed by 7 bases and 4 bases, with 7 bases remaining between them.

The V and J genes are TRBV9 and TRBJ1-6; D is unclear. Between the trimmed V and J ends, which lost 4 bases and 6 bases, there was a span of 11 bases. The CDR3 runs 14 residues. Germline values: CDR1 SGDLS, CDR2 YYNGEE. Written as DNA, the CDR3 is TGTGCCAGCAGCCGAGTTGGGAGTAATTCACCCCTCCACTTT. Protein sequence: CASSRVGSNSPLHF.

This clone has only a few counts. The genes are TRBV5-1 and TRBJ2-3; 8 nucleotides match TRBD1. The V gene end was trimmed by 5 bases and the J gene end by 3 bases; junction bases not matched to a gene: 5. Germline CDR1 is SGHRS and CDR2 is YFSETQ. The CDR3 has 14 residues. The DNA for the CDR3 is TGCGCCAGCAGAGGGGACAGGAATACAGATACGCAGTATTTT. This sequence encodes CASRGDRNTDTQYF.